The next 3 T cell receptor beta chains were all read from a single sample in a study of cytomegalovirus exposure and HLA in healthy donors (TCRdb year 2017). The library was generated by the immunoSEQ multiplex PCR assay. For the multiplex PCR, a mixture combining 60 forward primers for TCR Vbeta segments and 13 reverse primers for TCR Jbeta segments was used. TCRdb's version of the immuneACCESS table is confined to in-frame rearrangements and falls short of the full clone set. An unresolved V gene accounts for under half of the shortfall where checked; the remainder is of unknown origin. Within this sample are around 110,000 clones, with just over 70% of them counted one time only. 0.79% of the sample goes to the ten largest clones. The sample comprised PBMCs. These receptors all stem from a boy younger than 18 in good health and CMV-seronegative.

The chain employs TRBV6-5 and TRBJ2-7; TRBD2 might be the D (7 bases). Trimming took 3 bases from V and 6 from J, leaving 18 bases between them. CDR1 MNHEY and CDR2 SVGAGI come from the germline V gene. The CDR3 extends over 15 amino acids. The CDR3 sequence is CASSYNGGPFLEQYF. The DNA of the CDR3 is TGTGCCAGCAGTTATAACGGGGGGCCCTTCCTCGAGCAGTACTTC.

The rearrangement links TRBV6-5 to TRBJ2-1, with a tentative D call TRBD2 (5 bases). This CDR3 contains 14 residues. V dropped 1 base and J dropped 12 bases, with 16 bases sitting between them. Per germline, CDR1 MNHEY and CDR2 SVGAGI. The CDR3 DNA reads TGTGCCAGCAGTTACTTTGTAAGCCGGGGAGTGCAGTTCTTC. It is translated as CASSYFVSRGVQFF.

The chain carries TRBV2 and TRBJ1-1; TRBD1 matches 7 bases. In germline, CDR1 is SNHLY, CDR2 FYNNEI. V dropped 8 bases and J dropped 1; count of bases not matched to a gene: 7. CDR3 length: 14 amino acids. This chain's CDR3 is CASRGTASNTEAFF. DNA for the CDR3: TGTGCCAGCCGTGGGACAGCATCGAACACTGAAGCTTTCTTT.